Below are 31 T cell receptor beta chains sequenced from a single sample in a study of blood T cell repertoires in COVID-19. Libraries were prepared by immunoSEQ multiplex PCR; TCRdb keeps only in-frame clonotypes and omits some of them. The data hold a few hundred thousand clones, with 80% to 85% observed a single time. Sequenced input: PBMCs or T cells enriched from blood (not recorded which). All receptors come from a woman aged 45-65 years who had recovered from COVID-19.

The rearrangement joins TRBV5-6 to TRBJ1-2, with 7 bases fitting TRBD1. Germline assignment: CDR1 SGHDT and CDR2 YYEEEE. With 4 bases clipped from V and 6 bases from J, the junction kept 18 bases outside the gene matches. This CDR3 comprises 17 residues. The CDR3 sequence: CASSETPTGVGFDGYTF. Here the CDR3 DNA reads TGTGCCAGCAGCGAGACACCTACAGGGGTGGGTTTTGATGGCTACACCTTC. Filled out from reference TRBV5-6 and TRBJ1-2, the complete variable domain reads DAGVTQSPTHLIKTRGQQVTLRCSPKSGHDTVSWYQQALGQGPQFIFQYYEEEERQRGNFPDRFSGHQFPNYSSELNVNALLLGDSALYLCASSETPTGVGFDGYTFGSGTRLTVV.

This chain uses TRBV9 with TRBJ2-5; 10 bases are a match to TRBD1. After removal of 3 bases from V and 4 bases from J, the junction contained 6 bases not matched to a gene. This CDR3 is 15 amino acids long. Germline CDR1 and CDR2: SGDLS and YYNGEE. The CDR3 loop reads CASSGWTGGRETQYF. The CDR3 nucleotides are TGTGCCAGCAGCGGTTGGACAGGGGGACGAGAGACCCAGTACTTC.

V is TRBV6-5 and J is TRBJ2-7; maybe TRBD1 (5 bases). CDR1 and CDR2 (germline): MNHEY, SVGAGI. V dropped 8 bases and J dropped 6 bases, with 11 bases sitting between them. The CDR3 runs 11 residues. The CDR3 region is CASLQGGEQYF. DNA for the CDR3: TGTGCCAGCCTCCAGGGTGGCGAGCAGTACTTC.

The genes are TRBV5-1 and TRBJ1-6, with TRBD1 matching over 7 bases. The ends lost 6 bases at V and 7 bases at J; junction bases unmatched: 10. This CDR3 is 15 amino acids long. CDR1 and CDR2 from the germline V gene are SGHRS and YFSETQ. Written as DNA, the CDR3 is TGCGCCAGCAACCTTGGTGGGACAGACAATTCACCCCTCCACTTT. Its protein is CASNLGGTDNSPLHF.

V gene TRBV28 combines with J gene TRBJ1-2; TRBD1 aligns across 7 bases. The CDR3 sequence is 17 residues long. Germline CDR1 and CDR2: MDHEN and SYDVKM. V lost 5 bases to trimming and J lost 2 bases; unmatched junction nucleotides: 14. The CDR3 nucleotides read TGTGCCAGCAGTACTAAAACGACAGGGTTGGTGAACTATGGCTACACCTTC. It encodes CASSTKTTGLVNYGYTF.

The chain carries TRBV5-8 and TRBJ2-2; TRBD1 might be the D (6 bases). The germline gives CDR1 SGHTS, CDR2 YDEGEE. The CDR3 is made up of 13 amino acids. The V end was cut by 2 bases, the J end by 5 bases, with 7 bases between. As DNA, the CDR3 is TGTGCCAGCAGCTTTGACAGGACCGGGGAGCTGTTTTTT. It is translated as CASSFDRTGELFF.

The chain is built from TRBV5-5 and TRBJ1-2, with a possible D match to TRBD1 (6 bases). The V end lost 3 bases, the J end lost 2 bases, and 17 bases lay between the germline ends. This CDR3 spans 16 amino acids. CDR1 SGHKS and CDR2 YYEKEE come from the germline V gene (reference sequence). Written as DNA, the CDR3 is TGTGCCAGCAGCTCCCTCCCTTCGGGGGGCAACTATGGCTACACCTTC. Translation gives CASSSLPSGGNYGYTF.

The chain has TRBV5-1 and TRBJ1-1; TRBD1 is a possible D gene (6 bases). V shed 1 base and J shed 0 bases, with 19 bases lying between them. Germline CDR1 SGHRS, CDR2 YFSETQ. The CDR3 is 18 residues long. CDR3 loop: CASSLRSRDTALNTEAFF. The CDR3 coding sequence is TGCGCCAGCAGCTTGCGCTCCCGGGACACGGCACTGAACACTGAAGCTTTCTTT.

V and J are TRBV4-3 and TRBJ2-1; D might be TRBD2 (5 bases). This CDR3 is built from 15 residues. Trimming stripped 2 bases from V and 0 bases from J, with 8 bases between. Per the germline V gene, CDR1 is LGHNA and CDR2 is YSLEER. For the CDR3, the DNA is TGCGCCAGCAGCCAATTTCGGGGCTCCTACAATGAGCAGTTCTTC. The encoded protein is CASSQFRGSYNEQFF.

CDR3 nucleotides: TGCAGCGTTGTTTGGATTCGGCGGGAGTTAGCAGATACGCAGTATTTT. Translation gives CSVVWIRRELADTQYF. J is TRBJ2-3 and V is TRBV29-1; 7 positions match TRBD2. The CDR3 spans 16 residues. Germline lookup yields CDR1 SQVTM and CDR2 ANQGSEA. V shed 4 bases, J shed 4 bases, and the junction held 14 bases outside the gene matches.

J is TRBJ1-1 and V is TRBV5-4; no clear D. V lost 1 base, J lost 5 bases, and 6 bases lay in between. CDR1 SGHNT and CDR2 YYREEE come from the germline V gene (reference sequence). This CDR3 region has 12 residues. CDR3 DNA sequence: TGTGCCAGCAGCTTGCCCGAGACTGAAGCTTTCTTT. This encodes CASSLPETEAFF.

The V gene is TRBV27, the J gene TRBJ1-5; the D gene is possibly TRBD1 (6 bases). The CDR3 spans 16 residues. Germline V lookup: CDR1 MNHEY, CDR2 SMNVEV (reference sequence). With 6 bases removed from V and 4 bases from J, the gap between germline ends came to 19 bases. The CDR3 DNA reads TGTGCCAGCAGAAGCGCAGGGGCCCCTCAGAATCAGCCCCAGCATTTT. This encodes CASRSAGAPQNQPQHF.

This clone was recorded a few times. This chain connects TRBV9 to TRBJ1-1; no reliable D call. The CDR3 extends over 14 amino acids. Germline V gives CDR1 SGDLS, CDR2 YYNGEE. Deletions cut 4 bases from V and 1 base from J, with 11 bases between. The CDR3 coding sequence is TGTGCCAGCAGCCCCCTGACATCGAACACTGAAGCTTTCTTT. It translates to CASSPLTSNTEAFF.

This chain connects TRBV16 to TRBJ1-3; D is uncertain. The CDR3 extends over 14 amino acids. Deletions cut 3 bases from V and 0 bases from J, with 6 bases between. Germline loops: CDR1 KGHSY, CDR2 FQNENV. The DNA for the CDR3 is TGTGCCAGCAGCCACGGAGTCTCTGGAAACACCATATATTTT. Translating it yields CASSHGVSGNTIYF.

The chain has TRBV6-5 and TRBJ2-3; 7 nucleotides match TRBD1. The CDR3 has 14 residues. V shed 7 bases and J 6 bases; nucleotides not matched to a gene: 10. CDR1 is MNHEY and CDR2 is SVGAGI in the germline V gene. Here the CDR3 reads CASMKDRSRDTQYF. CDR3 in DNA: TGTGCCAGCATGAAGGACAGGTCTCGGGATACGCAGTATTTT.

V gene TRBV30 combines with J gene TRBJ1-4; D not resolved. This CDR3 has 13 amino acids. Germline V gene lookup returns CDR1 GTSNPN and CDR2 SVGIG (reference sequence). V lost 3 bases and J 5 bases, leaving 10 bases between the germline ends. The CDR3 DNA follows: TGTGCCTGGAGCGAACAGTCAAATGAAAAACTGTTTTTT. This translates into CAWSEQSNEKLFF.

Concerning this clone: The same CDR3 arises from other DNA sequences in this sample as well. The CDR3 DNA follows: TGTGCCAGCAGTTACTCGAGGGGGTCGGGAAACACCATATATTTT. Translating gives CASSYSRGSGNTIYF. This sequence joins TRBV6-5 and TRBJ1-3; tentatively, D is TRBD1 (6 bases). Germline CDR1 and CDR2: MNHEY and SVGAGI. This CDR3 region has 15 residues. The ends were cut back, 0 bases at V and 4 bases at J, with 10 bases in the middle.

The rearrangement uses TRBV3-1 (or the pseudogene TRBV3-2) and TRBJ1-1, with TRBD1 identical over 7 bases. The CDR3 sequence is 13 residues long. CDR1 is LGHDT, CDR2 YNNKEL, per germline (reference sequence). V dropped 7 bases and J dropped 4; count of bases not matched to a gene: 6. The CDR3 sequence is CASMRGGGTEAFF. CDR3 in DNA: TGTGCCAGCATGAGAGGGGGCGGCACTGAAGCTTTCTTT.

Here the CDR3 DNA reads TGTGCCAGCAGCTTCGGCGGGCCCCAAGAGACCCAGTACTTC. Translating gives CASSFGGPQETQYF. The V and J genes are TRBV7-2 and TRBJ2-5; possible D gene TRBD2, 5 bases. The CDR3 loop spans 14 amino acids. V was pared by 3 bases and J by 1 base, with 9 bases between. Per germline, CDR1 SGHTA and CDR2 FQGNSA.

The rearrangement uses TRBV19 and TRBJ2-1; 8 bases are a match to TRBD2. V lost 5 bases and J lost 6; bases outside the gene matches: 3. This CDR3 region has 13 residues. Looked up from germline, CDR1 is LNHDA and CDR2 is SQIVND (reference sequence). The CDR3 loop is CASSSGTSNEQFF. CDR3 DNA sequence: TGTGCCAGTAGTTCCGGGACTAGCAATGAGCAGTTCTTC.

The V call is TRBV7-2, the J call TRBJ2-2; 7 bases line up with TRBD1. Per germline, CDR1 SGHTA and CDR2 FQGNSA. After removal of 3 bases from V and 5 bases from J, the junction contained 6 bases not matched to a gene. The length of the CDR3 is 15 residues. The CDR3 reads CASSLAGRGTGELFF. The DNA of the CDR3 is TGTGCCAGCAGCTTGGCGGGCAGGGGGACCGGGGAGCTGTTTTTT. The full variable domain, its missing parts supplied by reference TRBV7-2 and TRBJ2-2, is GAGVSQSPSNKVTEKGKDVELRCDPISGHTALYWYRQSLGQGLEFLIYFQGNSAPDKSGLPSDRFSAERTGGSVSTLTIQRTQQEDSAVYLCASSLAGRGTGELFFGEGSRLTVL.

The chain uses TRBV6-4 and TRBJ1-1; D is uncertain. V lost 5 bases, J lost 6 bases, and 16 bases lay in between. This CDR3 contains 14 residues. In germline, CDR1 is MRHNA, CDR2 SNTAGT. CDR3: CASSPSLASAEAFF. The CDR3 nucleotides are TGTGCCAGCAGTCCTTCGTTAGCTTCCGCTGAAGCTTTCTTT.

V usage is TRBV6-5 and J usage is TRBJ1-2; D remains unclear. The CDR3 has 16 amino acids. Germline V gene data show CDR1 as MNHEY and CDR2 as SVGAGI. Trimming removed 0 bases from V and 2 bases from J, with 13 bases in between. The CDR3 bases are TGTGCCAGCAGTTACTCGTACGACATCTTAAACTATGGCTACACCTTC. This gives the protein CASSYSYDILNYGYTF.

The genes are TRBV19 and TRBJ1-1; D gene unclear. The CDR3 runs 14 residues. Germline V gene data show CDR1 as LNHDA and CDR2 as SQIVND (reference sequence). V dropped 3 bases and J dropped 4 bases, with 12 bases sitting between them. The CDR3 DNA reads TGTGCCAGTAGTATGGTCCTCCCGGGCACTGAAGCTTTCTTT. Translated, it gives CASSMVLPGTEAFF.

This chain joins TRBV4-1 and TRBJ1-1, with D unclear. The CDR3 extends over 13 amino acids. V was clipped by 1 base and J by 5 bases, with 8 bases between them. Germline V lookup: CDR1 MGHRA, CDR2 YSYEKL. The CDR3 bases are TGCGCCAGCAGCCAAGCCACGGGGACTGAAGCTTTCTTT. It specifies CASSQATGTEAFF.

The chain couples TRBV19 to TRBJ1-2, with D possibly being TRBD1 (6 bases). The CDR3 consists of 14 residues. The V and J ends lost 3 bases and 6 bases respectively, with 14 bases between them. CDR1 is LNHDA, CDR2 SQIVND, per germline (reference sequence). The CDR3 coding sequence is TGTGCCAGTAGTATCCAATGGACAGCGGATGGCTACACCTTC. It specifies CASSIQWTADGYTF.

The J gene is TRBJ1-1, the V gene TRBV19; the D gene is possibly TRBD1 (6 bases). Deletions cut 5 bases from V and 2 bases from J, with 12 bases between. The CDR3 is 14 residues long. The germline V gene encodes CDR1 LNHDA and CDR2 SQIVND (reference sequence). In DNA form, the CDR3 reads TGTGCCAGTAGTCCGACAGGACCCAACACTGAAGCTTTCTTT. It is translated as CASSPTGPNTEAFF.

The chain uses TRBV6-5 and TRBJ2-1; 16 bases agree with TRBD2. Germline CDR1 MNHEY, CDR2 SVGAGI. CDR3 length: 15 amino acids. The V gene end was trimmed by 6 bases and the J gene end by 11 bases; junction bases not matched to a gene: 7. This CDR3 reads CASRTGTSGGEKQFF. The CDR3 nucleotides are TGTGCCAGCAGGACCGGGACTAGCGGGGGGGAAAAGCAGTTCTTC.

The chain joins TRBV5-1 to TRBJ2-3; 7 nucleotides align to TRBD2. With 6 bases clipped from V and 0 bases from J, the junction kept 10 bases outside the gene matches. CDR1 and CDR2 from the germline V gene are SGHRS and YFSETQ. CDR3 length: 16 residues. CDR3 region: CASTLWAGVSTDTQYF. DNA of the CDR3: TGCGCCAGCACTTTGTGGGCGGGAGTGAGCACAGATACGCAGTATTTT.

The chain combines TRBV7-3 with TRBJ2-5; 14 nucleotides align to TRBD2. Germline V gene sequence: CDR1 SGHTA, CDR2 FQGTGA. V dropped 5 bases and J dropped 2; count of bases not matched to a gene: 7. CDR3 size: 17 residues. The DNA for the CDR3 is TGTGCCAGCAGCCCGGACCGACTAGCGGGAGGGCAAGAGACCCAGTACTTC. Translating gives CASSPDRLAGGQETQYF. Variable domain in full (rest from reference TRBV7-3 and TRBJ2-5): GAGVSQTPSNKVTEKGKYVELRCDPISGHTALYWYRQSLGQGPEFLIYFQGTGAADDSGLPNDRFFAVRPEGSVSTLKIQRTERGDSAVYLCASSPDRLAGGQETQYFGPGTRLLVL.

The genes are TRBV21-1 and TRBJ2-7; TRBD1 is the table's D call and was not checked against the DNA. TRBV21-1 is annotated as a pseudogene. The CDR3 runs 15 residues. In nucleotides, the CDR3 is TGTGCCAGCATGGGTGTGCAGGGTCATTATCTCGAGCAGTACTTC. It specifies CASMGVQGHYLEQYF.